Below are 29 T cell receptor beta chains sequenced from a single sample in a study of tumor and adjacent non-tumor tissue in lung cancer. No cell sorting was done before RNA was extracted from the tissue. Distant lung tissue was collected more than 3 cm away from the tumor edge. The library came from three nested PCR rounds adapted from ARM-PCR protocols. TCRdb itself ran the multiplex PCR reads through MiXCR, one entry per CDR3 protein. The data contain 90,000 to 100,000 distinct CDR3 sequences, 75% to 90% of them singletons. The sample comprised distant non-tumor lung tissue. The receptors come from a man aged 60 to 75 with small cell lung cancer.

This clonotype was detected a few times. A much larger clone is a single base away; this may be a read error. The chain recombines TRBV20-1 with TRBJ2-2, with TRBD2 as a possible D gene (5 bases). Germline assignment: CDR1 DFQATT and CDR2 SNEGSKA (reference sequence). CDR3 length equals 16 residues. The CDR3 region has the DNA TGCAGTACTAGTTACTCCTCAGCTTTGAGCACCGGGGAGCTGTTTTTT. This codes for CSTSYSSALSTGELFF.

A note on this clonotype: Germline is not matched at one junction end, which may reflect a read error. The CDR3 sequence: CASSTHRPNNSPLHF. DNA of the CDR3: TGTGCTAGCAGCACCCACAGACCCAATAATTCACCCCTCCACTTT. The V and J genes are TRBV13 and TRBJ1-6; no definite D call. Germline V lookup: CDR1 PRHDT, CDR2 FYEKMQ (reference sequence). This CDR3 is built from 15 residues.

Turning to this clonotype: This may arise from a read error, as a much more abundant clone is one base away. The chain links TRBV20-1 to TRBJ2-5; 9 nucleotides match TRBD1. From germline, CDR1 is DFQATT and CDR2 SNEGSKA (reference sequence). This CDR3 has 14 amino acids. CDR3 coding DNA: TGCAGTGCTAGTCGGGGGACAGGGCAAGATACCCAGTACTTC. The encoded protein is CSASRGTGQDTQYF.

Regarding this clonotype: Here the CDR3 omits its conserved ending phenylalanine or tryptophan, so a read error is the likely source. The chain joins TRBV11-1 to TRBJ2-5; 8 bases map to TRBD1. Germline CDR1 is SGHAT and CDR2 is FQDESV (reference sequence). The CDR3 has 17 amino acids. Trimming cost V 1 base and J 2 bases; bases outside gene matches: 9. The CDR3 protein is CASSLDALRTGQETQYL. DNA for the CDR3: TGTGCCAGCAGCTTAGACGCCCTCAGGACAGGGCAAGAGACCCAGTACCTC.

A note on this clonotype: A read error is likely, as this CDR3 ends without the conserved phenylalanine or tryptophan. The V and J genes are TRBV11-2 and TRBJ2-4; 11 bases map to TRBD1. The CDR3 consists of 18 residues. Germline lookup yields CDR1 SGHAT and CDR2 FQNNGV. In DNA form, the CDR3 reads TGTCCCAGTAGCTTGGGGATGGGACAGGGGGTAGCCAAAAACATTCAGTACCTC. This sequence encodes CPSSLGMGQGVAKNIQYL.

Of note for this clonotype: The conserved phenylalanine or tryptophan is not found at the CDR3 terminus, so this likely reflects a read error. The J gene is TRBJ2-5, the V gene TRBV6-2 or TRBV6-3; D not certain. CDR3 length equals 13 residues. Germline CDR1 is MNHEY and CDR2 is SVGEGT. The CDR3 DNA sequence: TGTGTCAGCAGCGACGCCGCCCAAGAGACCCAGTACCTC. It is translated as CVSSDAAQETQYL.

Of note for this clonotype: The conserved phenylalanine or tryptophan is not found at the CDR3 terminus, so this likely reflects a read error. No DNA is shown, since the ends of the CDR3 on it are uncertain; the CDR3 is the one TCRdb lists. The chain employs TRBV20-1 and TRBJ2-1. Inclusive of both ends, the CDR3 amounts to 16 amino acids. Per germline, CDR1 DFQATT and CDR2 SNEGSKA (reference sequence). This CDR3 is CSALELSGRSYNEHFL.

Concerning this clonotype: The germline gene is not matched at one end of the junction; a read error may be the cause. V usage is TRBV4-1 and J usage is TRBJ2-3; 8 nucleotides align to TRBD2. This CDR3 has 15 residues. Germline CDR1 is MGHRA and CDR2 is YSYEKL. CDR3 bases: TGCGCCAGCAGCCGGGATAGCGGGGTCACAGATATGCAGTATTTT. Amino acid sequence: CASSRDSGVTDMQYF.

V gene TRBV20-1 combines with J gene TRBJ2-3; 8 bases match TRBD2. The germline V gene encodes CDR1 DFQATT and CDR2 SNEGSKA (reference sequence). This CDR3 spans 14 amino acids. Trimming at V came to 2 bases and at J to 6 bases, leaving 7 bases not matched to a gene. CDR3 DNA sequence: TGCAGTGCTAGAAGGACTAGCCACATGGATACGCAGTATTTT. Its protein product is CSARRTSHMDTQYF.

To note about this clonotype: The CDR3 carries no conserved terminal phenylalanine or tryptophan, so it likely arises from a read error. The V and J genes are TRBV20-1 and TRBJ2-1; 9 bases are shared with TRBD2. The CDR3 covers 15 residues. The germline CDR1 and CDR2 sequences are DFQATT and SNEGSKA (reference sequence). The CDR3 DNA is TGCAGCGTTTTTTTAGGCGGGAGGGCGAGGGTTGAGCAGTTCTTA. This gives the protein CSVFLGGRARVEQFL.

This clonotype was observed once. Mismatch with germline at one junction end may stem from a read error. The chain's CDR3 is CVSIYAGQWAAGELFF. The CDR3 DNA reads TGTGTCAGCATTTACGCGGGACAGTGGGCTGCCGGGGAGCTGTTTTTT. The chain combines TRBV6-2 or TRBV6-3 with TRBJ2-2; tentative D call: TRBD1 (7 bases). The CDR3 has 16 amino acids. CDR1 is MNHEY and CDR2 is SVGEGT in the germline V gene.

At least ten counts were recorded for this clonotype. The CDR3 sequence: CASSNASWGEQFF. The CDR3 DNA sequence: TGTGCCAGCAGCAACGCCTCATGGGGGGAGCAGTTCTTC. The J gene is TRBJ2-1, the V gene TRBV7-8; D is perhaps TRBD1 or TRBD2 (5 bases each). Germline values: CDR1 SGHVS, CDR2 FQNEAQ. V lost 5 bases to trimming and J lost 10 bases, with 15 bases between them. The CDR3 has 13 residues.

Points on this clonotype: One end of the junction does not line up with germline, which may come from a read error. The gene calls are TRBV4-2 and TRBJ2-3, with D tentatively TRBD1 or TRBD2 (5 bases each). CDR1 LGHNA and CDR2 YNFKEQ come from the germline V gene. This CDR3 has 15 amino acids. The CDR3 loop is CASSQDWGSHDTQYF. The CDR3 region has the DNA TGTGCTAGCAGCCAAGACTGGGGGAGCCATGATACGCAATATTTT.

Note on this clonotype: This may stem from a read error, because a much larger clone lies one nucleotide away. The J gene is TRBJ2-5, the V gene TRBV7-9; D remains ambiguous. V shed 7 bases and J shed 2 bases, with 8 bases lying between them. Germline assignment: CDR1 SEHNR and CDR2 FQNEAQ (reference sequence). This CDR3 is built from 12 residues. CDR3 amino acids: CASTPMQETQYF. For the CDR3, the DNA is TGTGCCAGCACTCCAATGCAAGAGACCCAGTACTTC.

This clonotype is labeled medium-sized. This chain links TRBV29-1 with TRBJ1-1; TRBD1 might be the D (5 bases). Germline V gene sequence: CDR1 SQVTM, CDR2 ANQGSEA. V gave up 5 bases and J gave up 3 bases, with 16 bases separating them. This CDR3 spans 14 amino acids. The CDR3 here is CSVFTGSGHTEAFF. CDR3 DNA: TGCAGCGTTTTTACAGGATCAGGGCACACTGAAGCTTTCTTT.

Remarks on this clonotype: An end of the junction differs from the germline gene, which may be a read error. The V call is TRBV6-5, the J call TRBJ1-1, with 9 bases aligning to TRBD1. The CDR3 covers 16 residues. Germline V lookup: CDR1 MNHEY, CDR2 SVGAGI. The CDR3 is CAGSLSTGGRQVEAFF. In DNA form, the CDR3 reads TGTGCCGGCAGCCTATCGACAGGGGGTCGTCAGGTTGAAGCTTTCTTT.

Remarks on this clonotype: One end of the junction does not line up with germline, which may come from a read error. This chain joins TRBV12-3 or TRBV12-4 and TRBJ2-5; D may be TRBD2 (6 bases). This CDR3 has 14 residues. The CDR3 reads CASGLMTRQGTQYF. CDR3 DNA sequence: TGTGCCAGCGGTTTAATGACTAGACAAGGGACCCAGTACTTC.

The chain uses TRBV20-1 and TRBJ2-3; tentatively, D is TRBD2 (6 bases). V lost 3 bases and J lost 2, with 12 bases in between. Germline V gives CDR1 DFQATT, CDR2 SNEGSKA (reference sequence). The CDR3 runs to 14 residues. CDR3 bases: TGCAGTGCTAGTGGGAGGAGATTCACAGATACGCAGTATTTT. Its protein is CSASGRRFTDTQYF.

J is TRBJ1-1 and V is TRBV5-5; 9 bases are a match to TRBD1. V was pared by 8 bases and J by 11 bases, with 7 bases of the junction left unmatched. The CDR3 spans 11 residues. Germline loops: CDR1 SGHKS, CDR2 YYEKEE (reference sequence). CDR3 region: CASITGGLAFF. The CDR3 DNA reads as TGTGCCAGTATTACAGGGGGCCTCGCTTTCTTT.

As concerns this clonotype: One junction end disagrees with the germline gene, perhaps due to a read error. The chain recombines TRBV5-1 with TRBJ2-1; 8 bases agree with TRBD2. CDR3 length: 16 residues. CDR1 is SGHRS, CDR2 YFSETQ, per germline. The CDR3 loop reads CASSRLAGSSYNEQFF. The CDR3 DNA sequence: TGCGCGAGCAGCAGGTTAGCGGGGAGCTCCTACAATGAGCAGTTCTTC.

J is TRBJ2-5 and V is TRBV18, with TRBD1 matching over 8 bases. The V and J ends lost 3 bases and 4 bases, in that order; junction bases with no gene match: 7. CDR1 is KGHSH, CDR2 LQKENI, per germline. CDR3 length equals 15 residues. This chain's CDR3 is CASSPRQGAGETQYF. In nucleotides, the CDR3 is TGTGCCAGCTCACCGCGGCAGGGGGCCGGAGAGACCCAGTACTTC.

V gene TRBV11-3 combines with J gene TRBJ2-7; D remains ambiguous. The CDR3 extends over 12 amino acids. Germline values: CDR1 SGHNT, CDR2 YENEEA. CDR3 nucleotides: TGTGTCAGCAGCTTAACCGGGTACGAGCAGTACGTC. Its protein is CVSSLTGYEQYV.

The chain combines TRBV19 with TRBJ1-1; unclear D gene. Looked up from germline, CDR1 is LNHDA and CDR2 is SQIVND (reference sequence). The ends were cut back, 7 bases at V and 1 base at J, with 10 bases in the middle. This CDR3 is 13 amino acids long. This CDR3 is CASTFYRNTEAFF. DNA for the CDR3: TGTGCCAGTACCTTTTATAGGAACACTGAAGCTTTCTTT.

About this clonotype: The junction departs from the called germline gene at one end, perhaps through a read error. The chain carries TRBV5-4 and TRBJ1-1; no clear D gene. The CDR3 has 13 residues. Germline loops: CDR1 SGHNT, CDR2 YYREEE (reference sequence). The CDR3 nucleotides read TGTGCCGGCAGCTTGGAAGTAAACACTGAAGCTTTCTTT. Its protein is CAGSLEVNTEAFF.

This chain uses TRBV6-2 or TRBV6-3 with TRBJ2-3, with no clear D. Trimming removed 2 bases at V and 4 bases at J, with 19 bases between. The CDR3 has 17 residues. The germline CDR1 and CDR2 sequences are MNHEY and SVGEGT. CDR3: CASSYLLSDSAADTQYF. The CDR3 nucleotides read TGTGCCAGCAGTTACCTCTTATCGGATAGTGCGGCAGATACGCAGTATTTT.

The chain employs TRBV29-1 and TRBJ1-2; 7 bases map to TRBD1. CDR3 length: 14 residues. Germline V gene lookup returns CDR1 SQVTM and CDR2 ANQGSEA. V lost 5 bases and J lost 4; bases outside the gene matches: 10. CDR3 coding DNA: TGCAGCGTTACGACAGGGAGATTAGGCTATGGCTACACCTTC. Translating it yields CSVTTGRLGYGYTF.

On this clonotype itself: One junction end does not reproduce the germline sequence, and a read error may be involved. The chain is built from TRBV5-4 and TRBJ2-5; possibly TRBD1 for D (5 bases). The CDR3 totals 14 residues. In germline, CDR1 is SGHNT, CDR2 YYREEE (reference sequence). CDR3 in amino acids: CASSLATQEETQYF. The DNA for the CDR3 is TGTGCCAGCAGCTTGGCAACACAGGAAGAGACTCAGTACTTC.

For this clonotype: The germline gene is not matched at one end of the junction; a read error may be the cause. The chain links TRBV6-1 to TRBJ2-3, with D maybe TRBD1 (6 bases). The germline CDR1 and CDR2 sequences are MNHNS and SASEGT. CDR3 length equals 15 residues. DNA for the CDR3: TGTGCCAGCAGCTACGGGACATGGCCCACCACTATGCAGTGTTTT. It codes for CASSYGTWPTTMQCF.

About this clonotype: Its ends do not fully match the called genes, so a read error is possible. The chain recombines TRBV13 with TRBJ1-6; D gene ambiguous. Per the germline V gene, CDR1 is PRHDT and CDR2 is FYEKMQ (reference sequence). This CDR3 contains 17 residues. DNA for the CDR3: TGTGACAGCAGCCAAAACGGCGGAAGCTCCTATAATTCACCCCTCAACTTT. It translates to CDSSQNGGSSYNSPLNF.